The entry below describes one T cell receptor beta chain. In this sample, this clonotype turned up a few times. Its antigen is not yet known. Nothing much larger sits one base from this clone, and base qualities are not available. TCR cDNA was made using 5'RACE template switching, a step that added a universal primer site and unique molecular identifiers. Priming of cDNA synthesis was performed from both the TCR alpha and TCR beta constant segments. Library amplification used two PCR steps, and the second PCR step added sample barcodes and sequencing adapters. Sequencing of libraries was performed on Illumina HiSeq 2500 (2x100 bp) or NovaSeq (2x150 bp). The paper's processing steps were these. Reads were demultiplexed and collapsed into UMI consensus sequences with MIGEC, and V(D)J alignment was performed with MiXCR. Vaccine-responding clonotypes were defined with edgeR using replicate PBMC samples, requiring FDR below 0.01 and a log2 fold change above 5 up to day 15. Each bulk clonotype was labeled CD4 or CD8 based on which sequenced repertoire, CD4 or CD8, contained the clonotype at higher abundance. In TCRdb, the public reads were trimmed at Q25 with fastp and aligned with MiXCR, with productive beta chains retained. Identical CDR3 protein sequences are pooled into one entry, listed with their most common genes and DNA. TCRdb, rather than the study authors, made the V and J calls. Counted in this sample were 610,000 or so distinct CDR3 sequences; roughly 12% of them appeared once. The top ten clonotypes cover about 15% of the sample.

This entry is derived from a study of T cells after yellow fever vaccination (dated by TCRdb to 2018 to 2020). Context from the whole study: The SMART-Seq v4 Ultra Low Input RNA kit was used to prepare libraries from fractions with low cell numbers. Bulk TCR alpha and beta repertoires were sequenced longitudinally to track T-cell clones before and after primary and booster YFV17D yellow fever vaccination. Bulk PBMC replicates and cell subsets were isolated from blood drawn at multiple timepoints before and after both primary and secondary immunization. Two healthy male donors, one aged 18 to 30 and one aged 30 to 40 years, were included in the cohort.

The treatment or condition label on this specimen signifies: live attenuated yellow fever vaccine strain. At each blood-draw timepoint, two biological replicates of bulk PBMCs were collected. A standard Ficoll-Paque protocol was used to isolate PBMCs from peripheral blood. TriZol was used to extract RNA from bulk PBMCs, from CD4 and CD8 fractions, and from dextramer-positive and dextramer-negative fractions. Overall study outcomes, separate from this receptor: A small fraction of clonotypes showed up in both the CD4 and CD8 compartments, probably as a result of convergent recombination. Computational filtering was required because FACS-sorted repertoires could contain abundant contaminating clonotypes from the bulk population. The study included only a couple of donors, which limits how far the findings can be generalized. The secondary T-cell response was found to be weaker but faster than the primary response, with a peak reached on day 5 rather than on day 15. After the booster, most of the clones that had expanded following primary vaccination were detected again (almost 98% of CD4 and around nine tenths of CD8), which suggests that memory was broadly maintained.

The TCR comes from a man younger than 45 who received the YFV17D yellow fever vaccine. Here the sequenced sample was PBMCs, taken on the day of the yellow fever booster vaccination.

The CDR3 reads CASSTGKTVAFREQYF. The nucleotide sequence is given as TGTGCCAGTAGTACGGGGAAGACAGTGGCGTTTCGCGAGCAGTACTTC. Recombination joined TRBV19 with TRBJ2-7; the D segment might be TRBD1 or TRBD2, since each matches 5 bases. The trim is 4 bases for V and 6 bases for J, with a gap of 22 bases between the germline ends. From the cysteine through the phenylalanine, the CDR3 covers 16 amino acids. Left in the record is the CDR3 DNA by itself, 48 bases read in frame from the first base. Per the germline V gene (reference sequence), LNHDA is the CDR1 and SQIVND is the CDR2.